This T cell receptor beta chain was sequenced in a study of shared clonotypes between healthy human individuals. Splitting the CD4+ cells yielded a CD45RA+ naive subset and a CD45RA-negative memory subset. In this sample, this clone turned up once. As handled by the study authors: Junction-only sequences produced by ImmunoSEQ had no quality scores, so filtering differed. Measured with immunoSEQ multiplex PCR; TCRdb has only the in-frame clones, and not every one. That table furnishes V, J and clone size, whereas the DNA furnished D and trimming. The sample carries a few million clones, approximately 95% recorded once. CDR1 is SEHNR, CDR2 FQNEAQ, per germline (reference sequence). This CDR3 spans 14 amino acids. V shed 6 bases and J shed 6 bases, with 15 bases lying between them.

The TCR originated in a man in his late teens or twenties in good health. Some clones in this sample may be carry-over from other donors' samples. This sequence joins TRBV7-9 and TRBJ2-1; D is unresolved. Material for sequencing was naive CD4+ T cells from PBMCs. Subset meaning: CD45RA+ positively selected. This chain's CDR3 is CASRRGPSGNEQFF. The CDR3 coding sequence is TGTGCCAGCAGGCGCGGCCCTTCGGGCAATGAGCAGTTCTTC.